These 27 T cell receptor beta chains originate from one sample sequenced in a study of blood T cell repertoires in COVID-19. Libraries were prepared by immunoSEQ multiplex PCR; TCRdb keeps only in-frame clonotypes and omits some of them. The table has tens of thousands of clones, roughly 80% seen once. Sequences were obtained from peripheral blood. These receptors all come from a human donor in a cohort sampled during active or convalescent COVID-19.

The chain joins TRBV6-2 or TRBV6-3 to TRBJ1-3; D is undetermined. Trimming took 2 bases from V and 2 from J, leaving 7 bases between them. CDR3 length: 14 residues. Looked up from germline, CDR1 is MNHEY and CDR2 is SVGEGT. The CDR3 coding sequence is TGTGCCAGCAGTTACAGCGGGGCTGGAAACACCATATATTTT. Residues: CASSYSGAGNTIYF.

The chain carries TRBV11-3 and TRBJ1-1; D not resolved. V gave up 2 bases and J gave up 0 bases, with 7 bases separating them. Germline V CDR1 and CDR2: SGHNT, YENEEA. The CDR3 is 14 residues long. The CDR3 spells CASSLSGLNTEAFF. CDR3 DNA sequence: TGTGCCAGCAGCTTAAGCGGACTGAACACTGAAGCTTTCTTT.

The V and J genes are TRBV6-6 and TRBJ1-1, with 7 bases matching TRBD1. Germline V lookup: CDR1 MNHNY, CDR2 SVGAGI (reference sequence). This CDR3 spans 14 amino acids. Germline trimming cut 5 bases from V and 2 bases from J; bases unmatched to any gene: 5. The CDR3 nucleotides read TGTGCCAGCAGTACCCAGGGGGACAACACTGAAGCTTTCTTT. It translates to CASSTQGDNTEAFF.

The chain links TRBV15 to TRBJ2-3; 8 bases agree with TRBD1. CDR3 size: 16 residues. The V gene end was trimmed by 1 base and the J gene end by 0 bases; junction bases not matched to a gene: 3. Germline V gives CDR1 LNHNV, CDR2 YYDKDF (reference sequence). CDR3 nucleotide sequence: TGTGCCACCAGCAGAGGACAGGGGACTAGCACAGATACGCAGTATTTT. It encodes CATSRGQGTSTDTQYF. Variable domain in full (rest from reference TRBV15 and TRBJ2-3): DAMVIQNPRYQVTQFGKPVTLSCSQTLNHNVMYWYQQKSSQAPKLLFHYYDKDFNNEADTPDNFQSRRPNTSFCFLDIRSPGLGDTAMYLCATSRGQGTSTDTQYFGPGTRLTVL.

This clone was recorded once. The V gene is TRBV3-1 (or the pseudogene TRBV3-2), the J gene TRBJ2-1, with 7 bases fitting TRBD2. The CDR3 runs to 16 residues. Germline V gives CDR1 LGHDT, CDR2 YNNKEL (reference sequence). Unmatched junction bases numbered 10, after V lost 4 bases and J lost 4 bases. The CDR3 here is CASSPKVGLVYNEQFF. The CDR3 bases are TGTGCCAGCAGCCCGAAGGTAGGACTAGTTTACAATGAGCAGTTCTTC.

V usage is TRBV5-6 and J usage is TRBJ1-1; D is ambiguous. The length of the CDR3 is 14 residues. Trimming left V 9 bases short and J 0 bases short, with 15 bases between. Germline CDR1 reads SGHDT; CDR2 reads YYEEEE. CDR3 sequence (DNA): TGTGCCATGCAAGAGGGCACGATGAACACTGAAGCTTTCTTT. It yields the protein CAMQEGTMNTEAFF. Full variable domain (outside the CDR3, taken from reference TRBV5-6 and TRBJ1-1): DAGVTQSPTHLIKTRGQQVTLRCSPKSGHDTVSWYQQALGQGPQFIFQYYEEEERQRGNFPDRFSGHQFPNYSSELNVNALLLGDSALYLCAMQEGTMNTEAFFGQGTRLTVV.

The chain recombines TRBV6-6 with TRBJ2-2, with D unresolved. This CDR3 spans 14 amino acids. Germline V gene lookup returns CDR1 MNHNY and CDR2 SVGAGI (reference sequence). The V and J ends lost 2 bases and 2 bases respectively, with 6 bases between them. The CDR3 loop is CASSYGRNTGELFF. CDR3 sequence (DNA): TGTGCCAGCAGTTACGGCAGAAACACCGGGGAGCTGTTTTTT.

The rearrangement joins TRBV30 to TRBJ2-5; D ambiguous. CDR3 size: 14 residues. The ends were cut back, 1 base at V and 3 bases at J, with 12 bases in the middle. The germline V gene has CDR1 GTSNPN and CDR2 SVGIG (reference sequence). The CDR3 spells CAWSELRRKETQYF. CDR3 in DNA: TGTGCCTGGAGTGAACTAAGAAGAAAAGAGACCCAGTACTTC.

V is TRBV27 and J is TRBJ1-4; D call uncertain. Trimming pared 5 bases from V and 0 bases from J, leaving 10 bases between. The CDR3 is 15 residues long. CDR1 and CDR2 from the germline V gene are MNHEY and SMNVEV (reference sequence). CDR3 coding DNA: TGTGCCAGCAGTAGGCGGCCGGCAACTAATGAAAAACTGTTTTTT. Encoded protein: CASSRRPATNEKLFF.

Turning to this clone: Mismatch with germline at one junction end may stem from a read error. J is TRBJ1-2 and V is TRBV30, with 8 bases lining up with TRBD1. CDR1 is GTSNPN and CDR2 is SVGIG in the germline V gene (reference sequence). This CDR3 has 13 residues. The CDR3 DNA sequence: TGTGCCTGGAGCCGGGACAGGCCTGTTGGGTACGCCTTC. The encoded protein is CAWSRDRPVGYAF.

The rearrangement uses TRBV6-2 or TRBV6-3 and TRBJ1-6; 7 nucleotides align to TRBD1. From germline, CDR1 is MNHEY and CDR2 SVGEGT. CDR3 size: 15 residues. After removal of 6 bases from V and 8 bases from J, the junction contained 10 bases not matched to a gene. CDR3 nucleotide sequence: TGTGCCAGCAGCGACAGGGTCTTAGTTCATTCACCCCTCCACTTT. This encodes CASSDRVLVHSPLHF.

The chain combines TRBV27 with TRBJ1-1, with 7 bases matching TRBD1. The germline gives CDR1 MNHEY, CDR2 SMNVEV (reference sequence). This CDR3 spans 15 amino acids. Unmatched junction bases numbered 4, after V lost 1 base and J lost 2 bases. The CDR3 nucleotides are TGTGCCAGCAGTTTATTGGGACAGTCCAACACTGAAGCTTTCTTT. Amino acids: CASSLLGQSNTEAFF.

The chain links TRBV2 to TRBJ2-3; 9 nucleotides line up with TRBD2. The CDR3 loop spans 15 amino acids. Looked up from germline, CDR1 is SNHLY and CDR2 is FYNNEI. V gave up 6 bases and J gave up 3 bases; unmatched junction bases: 7. The CDR3 spells CASRPRGGSTDTQYF. The CDR3 bases are TGTGCCAGCAGACCGCGGGGGGGCAGTACAGATACGCAGTATTTT.

The V call is TRBV9, the J call TRBJ1-2; 9 bases are shared with TRBD1. Trimming at V came to 0 bases and at J to 7 bases, leaving 10 bases not matched to a gene. This CDR3 region has 16 residues. CDR1 SGDLS and CDR2 YYNGEE come from the germline V gene. The DNA of the CDR3 is TGTGCCAGCAGCGTAGGAGTTATGGGACAGGGTGCTGGCTACACCTTC. Protein sequence: CASSVGVMGQGAGYTF.

This chain joins TRBV6-1 and TRBJ2-3; TRBD2 agrees at 11 bases. This CDR3 is built from 17 residues. J gave up 2 bases and V 1 base, and 5 bases lay outside the gene matches. CDR1 and CDR2 from the germline V gene are MNHNS and SASEGT. The CDR3: CASSEVAGGGFTDTQYF. In DNA, the CDR3 is TGTGCCAGCAGTGAAGTAGCGGGGGGGGGATTCACAGATACGCAGTATTTT.

V and J are TRBV9 and TRBJ2-7; 8 nucleotides align to TRBD2. V was clipped by 3 bases and J by 2 bases; unmatched bases: 7. CDR1 SGDLS and CDR2 YYNGEE come from the germline V gene. The length of the CDR3 is 15 residues. The CDR3 spells CASSESGGVAYEQYF. Here the CDR3 DNA reads TGTGCCAGCAGCGAAAGCGGGGGAGTCGCCTACGAGCAGTACTTC.

The chain couples TRBV6-5 to TRBJ1-2; 7 bases agree with TRBD1. Germline values: CDR1 MNHEY, CDR2 SVGAGI. The V gene end was trimmed by 7 bases and the J gene end by 4 bases; junction bases not matched to a gene: 9. CDR3 length equals 14 residues. The CDR3 sequence: CASIKQGSPYGYTF. The CDR3 DNA is TGTGCCAGCATCAAACAGGGGTCCCCCTATGGCTACACCTTC.

This chain connects TRBV7-2 to TRBJ2-5; 9 positions agree with TRBD2. Unmatched junction bases numbered 5, after V lost 5 bases and J lost 4 bases. CDR3 length: 14 amino acids. Germline V gives CDR1 SGHTA, CDR2 FQGNSA. CDR3: CASSPGLAGETQYF. In nucleotides, the CDR3 is TGTGCCAGCAGCCCGGGACTAGCTGGAGAGACCCAGTACTTC.

The chain is built from TRBV5-5 and TRBJ2-7; D gene ambiguous. Germline V gene sequence: CDR1 SGHKS, CDR2 YYEKEE (reference sequence). Trimming stripped 0 bases from V and 5 bases from J, with 12 bases between. The CDR3 contains 14 residues. The CDR3 bases are TGTGCCAGCAGCTTGGGGGCGCTCATAGACGAGCAGTACTTC. This sequence encodes CASSLGALIDEQYF.

The chain recombines TRBV3-1 (or the pseudogene TRBV3-2) with TRBJ2-3; the match to TRBD2 covers 10 bases. With 1 base clipped from V and 0 bases from J, the junction kept 13 bases outside the gene matches. This CDR3 region has 20 residues. Germline lookup yields CDR1 LGHDT and CDR2 YNNKEL (reference sequence). DNA of the CDR3: TGTGCCAGCAGCCAAGGGGGTGGGCCTAGCGGGGGCCCGAGCACAGATACGCAGTATTTT. Translated: CASSQGGGPSGGPSTDTQYF.

This chain connects TRBV3-1 (or the pseudogene TRBV3-2) to TRBJ1-2, with TRBD1 identical over 10 bases. In germline, CDR1 is LGHDT, CDR2 YNNKEL (reference sequence). V lost 6 bases and J lost 8; bases outside the gene matches: 6. CDR3 length: 13 residues. The chain's CDR3 is CASSSTGGEGYTF. In DNA, the CDR3 is TGTGCCAGCAGTTCGACAGGGGGCGAGGGCTACACCTTC.

This clone was counted a single time. This chain uses TRBV3-1 (or the pseudogene TRBV3-2) with TRBJ2-7; TRBD2 matches 12 bases. The V gene end was trimmed by 1 base and the J gene end by 7 bases; junction bases not matched to a gene: 8. The CDR3 totals 16 residues. Germline loops: CDR1 LGHDT, CDR2 YNNKEL (reference sequence). The CDR3, as DNA: TGTGCCAGCAGCCAAGCGGCTAGCGGGGGGGCAAGGGAGCAGTACTTC. Encoded protein: CASSQAASGGAREQYF.

The chain is built from TRBV6-1 and TRBJ1-1; no clear D. Between the trimmed V and J ends, which lost 0 bases and 6 bases, there was a span of 11 bases. The CDR3 totals 14 residues. Germline V gene lookup returns CDR1 MNHNS and CDR2 SASEGT. The CDR3: CASSEAGGVAEAFF. In DNA form, the CDR3 reads TGTGCCAGCAGTGAAGCGGGCGGGGTGGCTGAAGCTTTCTTT.

This clone has a single count. The rearrangement links TRBV12-3 or TRBV12-4 to TRBJ2-5; no clear D. The CDR3 contains 13 residues. V lost 4 bases and J 7 bases, leaving 13 bases between the germline ends. CDR3 nucleotides: TGTGCCAGCAGTTACGACTCCCCTGGGACCCAGTACTTC. It specifies CASSYDSPGTQYF.

The chain couples TRBV20-1 to TRBJ1-4, with D unclear. Per germline, CDR1 DFQATT and CDR2 SNEGSKA (reference sequence). This CDR3 is 11 amino acids long. V was pared by 2 bases and J by 5 bases, with 3 bases between. The CDR3 DNA sequence: TGCAGTGCTAGACTGAATGAAAAACTGTTTTTT. Protein: CSARLNEKLFF.

This clone has only one observation. The V call is TRBV19, the J call TRBJ2-3, with a weak D call TRBD2 (6 bases). V gave up 1 base and J gave up 1 base, with 6 bases separating them. Germline V gives CDR1 LNHDA, CDR2 SQIVND (reference sequence). The length of the CDR3 is 14 residues. The CDR3, as DNA: TGTGCCAGTAGTATAGCGGGGGGCACAGATACGCAGTATTTT. This translates into CASSIAGGTDTQYF.

The V and J genes are TRBV6-4 and TRBJ2-1; D perhaps matches TRBD2 (6 bases). This CDR3 region has 16 residues. Germline V CDR1 and CDR2: MRHNA, SNTAGT. Trimming removed 2 bases from V and 1 base from J, with 12 bases in between. CDR3 sequence (DNA): TGTGCCAGCAGTGACCGGCGCGGGGCATCCTACAATGAGCAGTTCTTC. Encoded protein: CASSDRRGASYNEQFF.